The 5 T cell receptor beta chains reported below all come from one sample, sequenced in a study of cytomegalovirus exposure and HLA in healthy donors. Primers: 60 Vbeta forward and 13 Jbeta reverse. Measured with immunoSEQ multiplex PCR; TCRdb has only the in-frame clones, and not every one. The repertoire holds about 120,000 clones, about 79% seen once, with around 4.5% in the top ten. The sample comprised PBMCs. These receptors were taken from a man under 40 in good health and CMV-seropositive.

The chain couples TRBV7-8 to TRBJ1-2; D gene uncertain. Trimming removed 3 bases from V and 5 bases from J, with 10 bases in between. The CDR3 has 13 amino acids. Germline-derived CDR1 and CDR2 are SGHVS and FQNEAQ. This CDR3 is CASSLAELYGYTF. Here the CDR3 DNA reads TGTGCCAGCAGCTTGGCGGAATTATATGGCTACACCTTC.

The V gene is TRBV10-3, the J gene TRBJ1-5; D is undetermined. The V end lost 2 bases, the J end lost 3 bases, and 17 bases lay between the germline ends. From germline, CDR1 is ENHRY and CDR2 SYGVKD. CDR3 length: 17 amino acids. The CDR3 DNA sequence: TGTGCCATCAGTGAGGGTGAGAGGTACGTCCCCAATCAGCCCCAGCATTTT. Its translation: CAISEGERYVPNQPQHF.

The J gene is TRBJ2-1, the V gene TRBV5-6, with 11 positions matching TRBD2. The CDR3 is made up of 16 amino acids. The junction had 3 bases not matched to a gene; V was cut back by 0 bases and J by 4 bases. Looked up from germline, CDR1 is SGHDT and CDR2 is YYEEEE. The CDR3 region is CASSLVTSGDYNEQFF. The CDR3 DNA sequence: TGTGCCAGCAGCTTGGTGACTAGCGGGGATTACAATGAGCAGTTCTTC.

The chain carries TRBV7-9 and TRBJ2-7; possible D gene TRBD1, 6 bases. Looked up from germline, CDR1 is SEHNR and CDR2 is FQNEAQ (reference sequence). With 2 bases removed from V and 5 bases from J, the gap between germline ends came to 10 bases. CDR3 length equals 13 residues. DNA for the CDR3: TGTGCCAGCAGCTTAATTCCAGGGGACGAGCAGTACTTC. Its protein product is CASSLIPGDEQYF.

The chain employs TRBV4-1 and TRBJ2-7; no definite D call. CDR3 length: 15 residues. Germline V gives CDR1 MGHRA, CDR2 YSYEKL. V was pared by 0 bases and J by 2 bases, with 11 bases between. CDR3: CASSQDPAGTYEQYF. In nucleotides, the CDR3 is TGCGCCAGCAGCCAAGATCCCGCAGGAACCTACGAGCAGTACTTC.